This T cell receptor (beta chain) was recovered during a study of memory CD4+ T cells and cytomegalovirus serostatus. Across the study: Healthy Belgian adult donors included about 10 CMV-positive and 24 CMV-negative people.

The assay was immunoSEQ multiplex PCR, and TCRdb's table has in-frame clones only and misses some. The sample carries tens of thousands of clones, 60% to 80% recorded once. The sort gate was single viable CD3+CD4+CD8-CD45RO+ cells for memory CD4+ T cells. The CDR3 is 16 amino acids. Germline CDR1 reads SGHRS; CDR2 reads YFSETQ. Trimming removed 0 bases from V and 4 bases from J, with 15 bases in between. Sequenced material: memory CD4+ T cells from blood. This TCR derives from an adult in good health and CMV-seropositive. This rearrangement joins TRBV5-1 to TRBJ2-3, with D perhaps given as TRBD1 or TRBD2 (6 bases each). CDR3: CASSLGYRGASDTQYF. Written as DNA, the CDR3 is TGCGCCAGCAGCTTGGGTTATAGGGGGGCATCAGATACGCAGTATTTT.